This T cell receptor (beta chain) was sequenced for a study of shared clonotypes between healthy human individuals (dated by TCRdb to about 2020). Study-level background: Two women and a few men aged 18 to 49 years were included in the cohort. For each donor, three plates each were used for CD4 naive and CD4 memory, two plates were used for CD8 naive, and one plate was used for CD8 memory. To estimate repertoire size and how much clonotypes are shared between individuals, the study performed deep sequencing of blood TCR repertoires from roughly five healthy adults. To increase sequencing depth and limit assay-specific biases, TCR repertoire library preparation and sequencing were carried out by different laboratories using diverse techniques. Leukapheresis yielded between about 0.94 and 9.5 billion PBMCs per donor.

Note on this clone: Its antigen target is currently unknown. Base qualities are missing; no much larger clone stands one base away. Other DNA variants within this sample encode the same CDR3.

Healthy HIV-negative adults with no recently reported acute infections or vaccinations were included as donors. All donors were Caucasian adults living in Nashville, Tennessee, USA. CD4+ T cells were enriched by magnetic negative selection; naive cells were then positively selected on CD45RA, and the negative fraction formed the memory subset. Blood was collected by leukapheresis, and PBMCs were isolated by Ficoll-Histopaque density gradient centrifugation and then cryopreserved in liquid nitrogen vapor phase. Analytical flow cytometry was used to check the purity and quantity of every magnetically sorted T cell population. Genomic DNA was isolated from each sorted fraction and quantified by UV absorbance on a Nanodrop 2000c. Using the deep immunoSEQ assay, TCR CDR3 regions were amplified from genomic DNA by multiplex PCR. For each cell subset, the extracted genomic DNA was distributed evenly across all wells of several immunoSEQ 96-well plates, and each plate served as one replicate. Each replicate PCR for sorted subsets received approximately 200 ng genomic DNA, equal to 30,000 or so T cell genomes. Purified libraries were measured with a Qubit 3.0 fluorometer, size-checked on a Bioanalyzer 2100, and measured again with the KAPA Library Quantification kit. Every immunoSEQ 96-well plate was sequenced on a dedicated single-read 150-cycle Illumina NextSeq 550 flow cell. The original methods were these. Because the immunoSEQ output included only junctional sequences and no quality scores, the filtering could not be the same as the filtering used for full-length reads. To assign V/J genes and CDR3, sequences were annotated using PyIR, a Python wrapper for IgBLAST v1.9, with IMGT germline references. Any read was removed if the V/J assignment was weak (E-value above 1e-6), the CDR3 was missing, or the read contained stop codons, out-of-frame junctions, or ambiguous translated residues. A V3J clonotype was defined by an identical inferred V gene, J gene, and CDR3 amino acid sequence. To compute the percentage overlap between repertoires, the number of shared unique clonotypes was divided by the size of the smaller repertoire. Repertoire richness was assessed with RTK rarefaction, the Chao1 estimator, and Recon v2.1 estimates of unobserved clonotypes. Generation probabilities for all TCRbeta clonotypes obtained by the gDNA method from a handful of donors were computed using OLGA. The immuneACCESS repertoire file appears here via TCRdb, limited to in-frame rearrangements. These files lack a portion of the clones; in checked studies, under half of the deficit traces to unresolved V genes, and the cause of the others is not known. The D gene and trimming were derived from the DNA, and the V and J assignments and clone size from that table. The table for this sample lists 1.6 million or so clones; less than 99% of them were counted only once. Together, the top ten hold over 0.3% of the sample.

Broader findings and caveats from the paper: Larger estimated clonotype richness was generally found for naive subsets than for memory subsets. The small number of donors limited the genetic and exposure-history diversity represented. Rarefaction of sorted-subset datasets indicated incomplete sequencing despite the large sequencing depth. Higher generation probabilities were observed for clonotypes shared by all four sorted-subset donors than for non-shared clonotypes. Pairwise subsampling led to the expectation that sequencing depth would affect the degree of clonotype sharing among donors. When a handful of donors were compared, the shared fraction of clonotypes was about 5% for naive CD4, around 4% for naive CD8, roughly 2.5% for memory CD4, and 0.3% to 0.5% for memory CD8. Sampling was restricted to blood, and TCR repertoires in tissues likely differ from the TCR repertoires found in blood.

V is shortened by 0 bases, J by 1 base, and the region joining them spans 5 bases. Based on the germline V gene, the CDR1 and CDR2 sequences are MNHEY and SVGAGI. The CDR3 runs 14 amino acids, cysteine and phenylalanine included. Only CDR3 DNA remains: 42 bases, in frame from the first base. The TCR comes from a man in his thirties or forties in good health. The sample consisted of naive CD4+ T cells sorted from blood. The sample's cell subset or site, from its label and the paper: CD45RA+ positively selected. The chain links TRBV6-5 with TRBJ2-3, with no confident D gene call. CDR3 region: CASSYSLGTDTQYF. The DNA sequence is given as TGTGCCAGCAGTTACTCCTTAGGCACAGATACGCAGTATTTT.